This entry features one T cell receptor (beta chain) sequence. The antigen is unknown. CDR3 length: 12 residues. Germline V gene data show CDR1 as SEHNR and CDR2 as FQNEAQ (reference sequence). The sample comes from a study of T cells expressing NK-cell markers. Study results and caveats: Where a handful of donors were concerned, these clonotypes also led the CD3+CD56-NKG2C+ fraction. The contribution of dominant NKG2C+ clonotypes to CD8+ T cells in several donors was 1.0-7.0%. HCMV specificity of expanded NKG2C+ T cell clones remained unclear.

TCRdb reprocessed the 5' RACE reads, with one entry per CDR3 protein and no DNA. Its table records some 450,000 distinct CDR3 sequences. The chain employs TRBV7-9 and TRBJ2-7; checking the TCRdb D call of TRBD1 is not possible without DNA. The clonotype comes from a woman aged 18 to 75 in good health. The sequencing sample was made of blood T cells: a sorted CD56 or NKG2C T cell subset, CD4+ or CD8+ T cells, or bulk PBMC T cells (not recorded which). CDR3 loop: CASSAGDYEQYF.